A selection of T cell receptor beta chains follows, all from one sample in a study of blood T cell repertoires in COVID-19. The method was immunoSEQ multiplex PCR; TCRdb's version includes in-frame clones alone and lacks a portion of them. The table records about 280,000 clones, approximately 90% of them present only once. Source material: PBMCs or T cells enriched from blood (not recorded which). Every receptor here comes from a woman in her thirties with acute COVID-19. Both conserved end residues are part of each CDR3. The D gene is left open where the match is weak. Some rows mark clone size as missing; the rest say once, few, many or name a class of expanded clone.

TRBJ2-7 11 - - TRBV30 CAWTGGYEQYF TGTGCCTGGACAGGTGGCTACGAGCAGTACTTC
TRBJ2-5 13 - - TRBV6-5 CASARSLTETQYF TGTGCCAGCGCGCGGAGTCTTACGGAGACCCAGTACTTC
TRBJ1-6 16 - once TRBV28 CASSPSGRDYNSPLHF TGTGCCAGCAGCCCCTCCGGCAGGGACTATAATTCACCCCTCCACTTT
TRBJ1-1 15 - many TRBV7-2 CASRSTQRMNTEAFF TGTGCCAGCAGATCAACCCAGCGCATGAACACTGAAGCTTTCTTT
TRBJ2-3 15 - - TRBV11-1 CASSHVDEGTDTQYF TGTGCCAGCAGCCATGTTGATGAGGGCACAGATACGCAGTATTTT
TRBJ1-4 15 - - TRBV2 CASRRIEATNEKLFF TGTGCCAGCAGGCGAATTGAGGCGACTAATGAAAAACTGTTTTTT
TRBJ1-2 13 TRBD1 - TRBV27 CASRVRDRDGYTF TGTGCCAGCAGGGTCCGGGACAGGGATGGCTACACCTTC
TRBJ2-7 14 - - TRBV29-1 CSVEIASKSREQYF TGCAGCGTTGAGATAGCATCTAAGAGTCGGGAGCAGTACTTC
TRBJ2-1 17 - - TRBV4-2 CASSQDEARSSYNEQFF TGTGCCAGCAGCCAAGATGAGGCAAGGTCTTCCTACAATGAGCAGTTCTTC
TRBJ2-4 14 TRBD2 - TRBV27 CASRGGTDKNIQYF TGTGCCAGCAGGGGAGGGACGGACAAAAACATTCAGTACTTC
TRBJ1-5 18 TRBD1 - TRBV6-1 CASSEAGGQGWVNQPQHF TGTGCCAGCAGTGAAGCTGGGGGACAGGGCTGGGTCAATCAGCCCCAGCATTTT
TRBJ1-1 14 - - TRBV3-1/TRBV3-2 CASSQEVGGTEAFF TGTGCCAGCAGCCAAGAGGTAGGGGGTACTGAAGCTTTCTTT
TRBJ2-1 13 - - TRBV15 CATSRDRGQPEFF TGTGCCACCAGCAGAGATAGAGGACAGCCAGAGTTCTTC
TRBJ2-1 17 - - TRBV7-9 CASSQYSSRGSYNEQFF TGTGCCAGCAGCCAATACTCGTCAAGGGGCTCCTACAATGAGCAGTTCTTC
TRBJ2-1 14 - - TRBV4-3 CASSQDEGLNEQFF TGCGCCAGCAGCCAAGATGAGGGACTCAATGAGCAGTTCTTC
TRBJ1-1 14 - - TRBV18 CASSPPMELSEAFF TGTGCCAGCTCACCACCGATGGAGCTAAGTGAAGCTTTCTTT
TRBJ1-6 18 TRBD1 - TRBV5-1 CASSLGRDRISYNSPLHF TGCGCCAGCAGCCTGGGGAGGGACAGGATCTCCTATAATTCACCCCTCCACTTT
TRBJ2-3 14 TRBD2 - TRBV19 CATKRREGTDTQYF TGTGCCACCAAGCGGAGGGAGGGGACAGATACGCAGTATTTT
TRBJ1-2 15 TRBD1 - TRBV28 CASRAPGQGHYGYTF TGTGCCAGCCGCGCCCCGGGACAGGGACACTATGGCTACACCTTC
TRBJ1-5 13 TRBD1 - TRBV19 CASSVTGDQPQHF TGTGCCAGTAGTGTGACAGGGGATCAGCCCCAGCATTTT
TRBJ2-1 15 TRBD1 once TRBV28 CASSWGQGGEYEQFF TGTGCCAGCAGTTGGGGACAGGGTGGGGAATATGAGCAGTTCTTC
TRBJ1-2 12 - - TRBV13 CASSLPGYGYTF TGTGCCAGCAGCTTACCGGGGTATGGCTACACCTTC
TRBJ1-1 14 TRBD1 - TRBV7-8 CASRDNRGLTEAFF TGTGCCAGCAGAGATAACAGGGGGCTCACTGAAGCTTTCTTT
TRBJ2-5 19 TRBD2 - TRBV29-1 CSVEERGAGGPSSKSGQYF TGCAGCGTTGAAGAGAGGGGGGCGGGAGGGCCTTCATCCAAGAGTGGCCAGTACTTC
TRBJ2-2 13 TRBD1 few TRBV29-1 CSVDAPGGGELFF TGCAGCGTTGATGCCCCAGGGGGCGGGGAGCTGTTTTTT
TRBJ1-6 14 - - TRBV7-3 CASSPGQSNSPLHF TGTGCCAGCAGCCCAGGACAGTCAAATTCACCCCTCCACTTT
TRBJ2-7 16 TRBD2 - TRBV3-1/TRBV3-2 CASSPTSGTAGTEQYF TGTGCCAGCAGCCCGACTAGCGGGACTGCGGGAACCGAGCAGTACTTC
TRBJ2-1 14 TRBD2 - TRBV28 CASRPPGGGNEQFF TGTGCCAGCAGACCCCCGGGGGGTGGGAATGAGCAGTTCTTC
TRBJ2-2 17 TRBD2 - TRBV29-1 CSVSGLAGVANTGELFF TGCAGCGTTTCCGGGCTAGCGGGAGTGGCGAACACCGGGGAGCTGTTTTTT
TRBJ2-2 16 - - TRBV6-2/TRBV6-3 CASSLRQASNTGELFF TGTGCCAGCAGTTTGAGACAGGCCTCTAACACCGGGGAGCTGTTTTTT
TRBJ2-7 15 TRBD2 - TRBV30 CAWTWTSGRVGEQYF TGTGCCTGGACATGGACTAGCGGGAGGGTGGGCGAGCAGTACTTC
TRBJ2-7 14 TRBD2 few TRBV28 CASRPPGGTYEQYF TGTGCCAGCCGACCCCCGGGAGGAACCTACGAGCAGTACTTC
TRBJ2-6 19 - - TRBV3-1/TRBV3-2 CASSQVAGVISSGANVLTF TGTGCCAGCAGCCAAGTGGCAGGGGTCATTTCCTCTGGGGCCAACGTCCTGACTTTC
TRBJ2-5 16 TRBD2 - TRBV28 CASSQPGTSGQETQYF TGTGCCAGCAGCCAACCAGGGACTAGCGGACAAGAGACCCAGTACTTC
TRBJ1-5 17 - few TRBV15 CATSATGSWDSNQPQHF TGTGCCACCAGCGCTACAGGGTCGTGGGATAGCAATCAGCCCCAGCATTTT
TRBJ1-2 12 - - TRBV6-5 CASRTQDYGYTF TGTGCCAGCAGAACACAGGACTATGGCTACACCTTC
TRBJ2-5 17 TRBD1 - TRBV3-1/TRBV3-2 CASSQEGGTGGRETQYF TGTGCCAGCAGCCAAGAAGGCGGGACAGGGGGCAGGGAGACCCAGTACTTC
TRBJ2-7 13 TRBD1 - TRBV11-3 CASSPGQGEEQYF TGTGCCAGCAGCCCCGGACAGGGTGAAGAGCAGTACTTC
TRBJ2-3 15 TRBD1 - TRBV6-5 CASSSRQGGGDTQYF TGTGCCAGCAGTTCTAGACAGGGGGGCGGGGATACGCAGTATTTT
TRBJ2-2 17 - - TRBV15 CATSRVMRTGATGELFF TGTGCCACCAGCAGAGTTATGCGGACGGGAGCCACCGGGGAGCTGTTTTTT
TRBJ2-3 15 TRBD2 - TRBV24-1 CATSGGLAGMYTQYF TGTGCCACCAGTGGGGGACTAGCGGGAATGTATACGCAGTATTTT
TRBJ2-7 17 TRBD2 once TRBV6-2/TRBV6-3 CASSYPRTSGSPFLQYF TGTGCCAGCAGTTACCCCCGGACTAGCGGGAGCCCTTTTTTGCAGTACTTC
TRBJ1-6 14 TRBD1 - TRBV7-9 CASRPPGQGFTLHF TGTGCCAGCAGACCACCGGGACAGGGCTTTACCCTCCACTTT
TRBJ1-6 13 - - TRBV7-9 CASTPGDNSPLHF TGTGCTTCCACTCCGGGGGACAATTCACCCCTCCACTTT
TRBJ1-4 13 TRBD1 - TRBV19 CASARGIDEKLFF TGTGCCAGTGCCAGGGGGATTGATGAAAAACTGTTTTTT
TRBJ2-7 14 - - TRBV7-3 CASSSLGSPSEQYF TGTGCCAGCAGCTCCCTCGGTTCCCCTTCCGAGCAGTACTTC
TRBJ1-2 16 - once TRBV7-2 CASSLELGQSQGGYTF TGTGCCAGCAGCTTAGAGTTGGGACAATCACAGGGCGGCTACACCTTC